The 8 T cell receptor beta chains listed next were all sequenced from one sample in a study of CD8+CD57+ T cells in acquired aplastic anemia. Both TCR beta VDJ combination and CDR3 sequence profiling were carried out. Genomic DNA was the template for this profiling. TCRdb processed the reads anew with MiXCR; each CDR3 protein has one entry. This sample has a few hundred thousand distinct CDR3 sequences, with around three fifths found just once. Sequencing was performed on sorted CD4+, CD8+, or CD8+CD57+ T cells (not recorded which) from PBMCs. All receptors come from a human donor with severe aplastic anemia or a healthy control (not recorded which).

This chain links TRBV7-3 with TRBJ2-5, with 10 bases fitting TRBD2. This CDR3 contains 18 residues. Germline V lookup: CDR1 SGHTA, CDR2 FQGTGA. V lost 1 base and J lost 4; bases outside the gene matches: 12. The CDR3 protein is CASSLRQKVVAGGETQYF. The DNA for the CDR3 is TGTGCCAGCAGCTTAAGACAAAAGGTAGTAGCGGGAGGAGAGACCCAGTACTTC.

This clonotype occurred many times. The chain links TRBV7-6 to TRBJ1-3, with D possibly matching TRBD1 (5 bases). Trimming stripped 1 base from V and 4 bases from J, with 11 bases between. Germline CDR1 reads SGHVS; CDR2 reads FNYEAQ. This CDR3 is built from 15 residues. The CDR3 DNA reads TGTGCCAGCAGCTTAGTGCCAGGGCCCGGAAACACCATATATTTT. It translates to CASSLVPGPGNTIYF.

This clonotype was recorded at least ten times. This chain uses TRBV19 with TRBJ1-3; tentative D call: TRBD1 (5 bases). This CDR3 region has 15 residues. Trimming removed 3 bases from V and 0 bases from J, with 9 bases in between. Germline V gene sequence: CDR1 LNHDA, CDR2 SQIVND (reference sequence). The CDR3 DNA reads as TGTGCCAGTAGTATCGGTGGGGCCTCTGGAAACACCATATATTTT. This codes for CASSIGGASGNTIYF.

At least ten counts were recorded for this clonotype. The chain uses TRBV7-9 and TRBJ2-5; D is uncertain. Looked up from germline, CDR1 is SEHNR and CDR2 is FQNEAQ (reference sequence). This CDR3 contains 14 residues. The V end was cut by 2 bases, the J end by 5 bases, with 12 bases between. The CDR3 coding sequence is TGTGCCAGCAGCTTACCCGGACCTACCGAGACCCAGTACTTC. Its protein product is CASSLPGPTETQYF.

This clonotype was observed many times. The chain links TRBV29-1 to TRBJ1-1, with TRBD1 matching over 7 bases. The CDR3 spans 15 residues. V gave up 5 bases and J gave up 4 bases; unmatched junction bases: 13. Germline V lookup: CDR1 SQVTM, CDR2 ANQGSEA. The CDR3 bases are TGCAGCGTTACCCCTCGAACCACAGGGGCCACTGAAGCTTTCTTT. Translation gives CSVTPRTTGATEAFF.

V usage is TRBV10-3 and J usage is TRBJ2-1; no reliable D call. Looked up from germline, CDR1 is ENHRY and CDR2 is SYGVKD. Trimming left V 1 base short and J 8 bases short, with 6 bases between. This CDR3 has 12 residues. CDR3 region: CAISEFFDEQFF. Here the CDR3 DNA reads TGTGCCATCAGTGAGTTCTTCGATGAGCAGTTCTTC.

The CDR3 bases are TGCAGCGTGTTGTCCCTCTCATCCTACGAGCAGTACTTC. As protein: CSVLSLSSYEQYF. The chain uses TRBV29-1 and TRBJ2-7; D gene ambiguous. Between the trimmed V and J ends, which lost 6 bases and 1 base, there was a span of 13 bases. CDR3 size: 13 residues. The germline gives CDR1 SQVTM, CDR2 ANQGSEA.

V usage is TRBV20-1 and J usage is TRBJ1-1; TRBD1 might be the D (5 bases). Germline CDR1 and CDR2: DFQATT and SNEGSKA (reference sequence). The CDR3 is 14 residues long. The V and J ends lost 3 bases and 3 bases respectively, with 14 bases between them. The CDR3 loop reads CSASGAPGYTEAFF. In DNA form, the CDR3 reads TGCAGTGCTAGCGGGGCCCCCGGGTACACTGAAGCTTTCTTT.